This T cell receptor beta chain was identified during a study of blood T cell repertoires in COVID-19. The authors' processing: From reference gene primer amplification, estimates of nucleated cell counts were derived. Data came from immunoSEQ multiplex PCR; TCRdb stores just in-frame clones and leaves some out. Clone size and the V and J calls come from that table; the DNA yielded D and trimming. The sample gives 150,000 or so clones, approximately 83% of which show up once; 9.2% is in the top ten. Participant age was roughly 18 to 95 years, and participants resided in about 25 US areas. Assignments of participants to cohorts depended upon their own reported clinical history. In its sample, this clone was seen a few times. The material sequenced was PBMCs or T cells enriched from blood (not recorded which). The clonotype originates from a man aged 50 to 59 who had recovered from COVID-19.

CDR3 nucleotides: TGTGCCGGCAGCGGGAACACTAATGAAAAACTGTTTTTT. Protein product: CAGSGNTNEKLFF. The genes are TRBV30 and TRBJ1-4; D is unresolved. Germline V gene data show CDR1 as GTSNPN and CDR2 as SVGIG (reference sequence). This CDR3 has 13 amino acids. V shed 8 bases and J shed 2 bases, with 12 bases lying between them.